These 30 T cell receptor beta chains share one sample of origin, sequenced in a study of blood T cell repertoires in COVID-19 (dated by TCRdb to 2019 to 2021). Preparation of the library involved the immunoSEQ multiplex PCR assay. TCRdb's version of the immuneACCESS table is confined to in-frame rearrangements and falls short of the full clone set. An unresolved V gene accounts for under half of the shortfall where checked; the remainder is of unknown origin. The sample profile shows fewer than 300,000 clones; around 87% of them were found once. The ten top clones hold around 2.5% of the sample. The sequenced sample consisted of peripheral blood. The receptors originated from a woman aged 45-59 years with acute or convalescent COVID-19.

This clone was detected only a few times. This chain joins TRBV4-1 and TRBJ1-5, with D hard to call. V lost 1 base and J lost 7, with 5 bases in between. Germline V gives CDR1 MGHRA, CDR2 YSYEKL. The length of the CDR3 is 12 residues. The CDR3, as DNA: TGCGCCAGCAGCCAAGGTGGCCAGCCCCAGCATTTT. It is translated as CASSQGGQPQHF.

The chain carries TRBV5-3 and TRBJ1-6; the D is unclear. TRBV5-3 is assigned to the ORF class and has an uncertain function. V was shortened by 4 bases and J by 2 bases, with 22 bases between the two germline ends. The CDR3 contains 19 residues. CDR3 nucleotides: TGTGCCAGAAGCGGAGATCTACCACCCGCCGGCACCTATAATTCACCCCTCCACTTT. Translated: CARSGDLPPAGTYNSPLHF.

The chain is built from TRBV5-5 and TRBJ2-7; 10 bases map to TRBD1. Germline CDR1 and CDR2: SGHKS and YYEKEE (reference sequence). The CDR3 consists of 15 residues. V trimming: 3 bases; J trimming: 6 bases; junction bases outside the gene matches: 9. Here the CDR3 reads CASSSFSGQGFEQYF. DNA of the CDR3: TGTGCCAGCAGCTCCTTTTCGGGACAGGGGTTCGAGCAGTACTTC.

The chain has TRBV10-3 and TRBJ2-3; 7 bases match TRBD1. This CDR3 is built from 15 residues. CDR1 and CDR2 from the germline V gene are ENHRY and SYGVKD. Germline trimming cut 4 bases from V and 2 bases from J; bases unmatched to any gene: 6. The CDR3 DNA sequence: TGTGCCATCAGTGGTGGACAGGAGTCCACAGATACGCAGTATTTT. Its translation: CAISGGQESTDTQYF.

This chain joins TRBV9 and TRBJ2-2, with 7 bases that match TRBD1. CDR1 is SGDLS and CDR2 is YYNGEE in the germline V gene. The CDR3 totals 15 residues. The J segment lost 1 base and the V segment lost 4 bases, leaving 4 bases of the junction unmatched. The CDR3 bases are TGTGCCAGCAGCATCAACAGGGGGAACACCGGGGAGCTGTTTTTT. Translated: CASSINRGNTGELFF.

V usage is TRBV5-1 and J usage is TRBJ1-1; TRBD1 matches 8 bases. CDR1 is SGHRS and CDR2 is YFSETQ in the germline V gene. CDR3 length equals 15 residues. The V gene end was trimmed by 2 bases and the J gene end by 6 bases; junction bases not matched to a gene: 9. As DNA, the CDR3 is TGCGCCAGCAGCTTAACCGGGACAGGACTCTCTGAAGCTTTCTTT. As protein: CASSLTGTGLSEAFF.

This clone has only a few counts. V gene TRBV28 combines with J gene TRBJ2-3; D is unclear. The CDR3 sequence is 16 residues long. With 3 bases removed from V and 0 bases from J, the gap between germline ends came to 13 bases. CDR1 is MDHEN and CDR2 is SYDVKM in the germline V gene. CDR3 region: CASSFAAFASTDTQYF. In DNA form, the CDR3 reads TGTGCCAGCAGTTTCGCGGCTTTTGCTAGCACAGATACGCAGTATTTT.

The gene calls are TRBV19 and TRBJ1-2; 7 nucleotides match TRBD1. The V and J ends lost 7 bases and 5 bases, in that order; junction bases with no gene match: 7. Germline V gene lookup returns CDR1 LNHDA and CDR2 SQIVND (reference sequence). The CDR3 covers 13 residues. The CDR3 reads CASTSRTGYGYTF. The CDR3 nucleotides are TGTGCCAGTACCTCTCGGACAGGTTATGGCTACACCTTC.

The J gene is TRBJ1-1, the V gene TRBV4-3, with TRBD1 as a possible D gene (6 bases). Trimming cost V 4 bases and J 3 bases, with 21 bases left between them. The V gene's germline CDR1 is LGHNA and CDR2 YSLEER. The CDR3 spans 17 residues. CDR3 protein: CASSLVEGGNKDTEAFF. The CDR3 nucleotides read TGCGCCAGCAGCCTCGTTGAGGGGGGGAATAAGGACACTGAAGCTTTCTTT.

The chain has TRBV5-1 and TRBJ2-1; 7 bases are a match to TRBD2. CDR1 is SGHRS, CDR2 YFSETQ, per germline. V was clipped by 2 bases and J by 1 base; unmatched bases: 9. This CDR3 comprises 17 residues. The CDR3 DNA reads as TGCGCCAGCAGCTTAATGTGGCCGGGAGGTTCCTACAATGAGCAGTTCTTC. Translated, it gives CASSLMWPGGSYNEQFF.

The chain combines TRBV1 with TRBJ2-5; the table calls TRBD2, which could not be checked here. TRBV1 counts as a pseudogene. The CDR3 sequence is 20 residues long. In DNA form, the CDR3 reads TGCACCAGCAGCCAAGATAGGGGCGGGGGACTAGCGGGAGTTACGGAGACCCAGTACTTC. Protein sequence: CTSSQDRGGGLAGVTETQYF.

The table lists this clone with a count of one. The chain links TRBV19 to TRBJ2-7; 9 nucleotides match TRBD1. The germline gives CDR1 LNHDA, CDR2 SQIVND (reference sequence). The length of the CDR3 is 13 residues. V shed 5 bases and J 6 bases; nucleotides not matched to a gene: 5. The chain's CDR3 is CASSAGQGSEQYF. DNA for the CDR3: TGTGCCAGTAGTGCGGGACAGGGAAGCGAGCAGTACTTC.

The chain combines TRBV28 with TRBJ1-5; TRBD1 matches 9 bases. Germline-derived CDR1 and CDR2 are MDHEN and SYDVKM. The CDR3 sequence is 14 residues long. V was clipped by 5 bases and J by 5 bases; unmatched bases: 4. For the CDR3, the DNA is TGTGCCAGCAGTACTACAGGGGGCCATCAGCCCCAGCATTTT. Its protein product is CASSTTGGHQPQHF.

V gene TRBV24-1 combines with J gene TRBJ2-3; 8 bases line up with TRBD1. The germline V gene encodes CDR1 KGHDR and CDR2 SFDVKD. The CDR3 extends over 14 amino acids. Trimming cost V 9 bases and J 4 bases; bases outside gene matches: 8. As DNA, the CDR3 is TGTGCCACCGAGGACAGGGTTGAGGCAGATACGCAGTATTTT. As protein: CATEDRVEADTQYF.

CDR3: CASSLSGRIYEQYF. In nucleotides, the CDR3 is TGTGCCAGCAGTTTGAGCGGGAGGATCTACGAGCAGTACTTC. The chain recombines TRBV28 with TRBJ2-7; 9 nucleotides agree with TRBD2. After removal of 3 bases from V and 3 bases from J, the junction contained 3 bases not matched to a gene. CDR1 and CDR2 from the germline V gene are MDHEN and SYDVKM. This CDR3 spans 14 amino acids.

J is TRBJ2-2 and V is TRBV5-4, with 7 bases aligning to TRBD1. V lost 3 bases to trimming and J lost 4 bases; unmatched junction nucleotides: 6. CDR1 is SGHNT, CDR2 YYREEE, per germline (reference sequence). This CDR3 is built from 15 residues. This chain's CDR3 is CASSSHDRATGELFF. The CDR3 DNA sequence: TGTGCCAGCAGCTCACATGACAGGGCCACCGGGGAGCTGTTTTTT.

In DNA form, the CDR3 reads TGTGCCAGCAGCTTACCCCGCAGGGGCAGTGAAGCTTTCTTT. As protein: CASSLPRRGSEAFF. The chain employs TRBV5-6 and TRBJ1-1; a possible D gene is TRBD1 (6 bases). This CDR3 region has 14 residues. From germline, CDR1 is SGHDT and CDR2 YYEEEE. Trimming cost V 2 bases and J 7 bases, with 15 bases left between them. The complete variable domain, with remaining parts taken from reference TRBV5-6 and TRBJ1-1, reads DAGVTQSPTHLIKTRGQQVTLRCSPKSGHDTVSWYQQALGQGPQFIFQYYEEEERQRGNFPDRFSGHQFPNYSSELNVNALLLGDSALYLCASSLPRRGSEAFFGQGTRLTVV.

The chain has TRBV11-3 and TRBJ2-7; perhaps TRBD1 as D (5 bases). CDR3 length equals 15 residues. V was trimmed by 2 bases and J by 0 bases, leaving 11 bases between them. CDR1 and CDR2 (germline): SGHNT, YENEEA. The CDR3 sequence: CASSLQTVTSYEQYF. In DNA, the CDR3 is TGTGCCAGCAGCTTACAGACAGTCACCTCCTACGAGCAGTACTTC.

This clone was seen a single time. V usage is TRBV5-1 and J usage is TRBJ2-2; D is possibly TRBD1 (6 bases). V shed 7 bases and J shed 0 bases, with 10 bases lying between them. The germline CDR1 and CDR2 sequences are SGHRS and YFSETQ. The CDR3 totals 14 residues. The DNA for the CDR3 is TGCGCCAGCTCCAGGGGAACGAACACCGGGGAGCTGTTTTTT. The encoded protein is CASSRGTNTGELFF.

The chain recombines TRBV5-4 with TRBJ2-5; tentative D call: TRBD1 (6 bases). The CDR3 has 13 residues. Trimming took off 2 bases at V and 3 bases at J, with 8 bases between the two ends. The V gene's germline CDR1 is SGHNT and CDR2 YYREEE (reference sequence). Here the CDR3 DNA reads TGTGCCAGCAGCTTTCCAGGGGAAGAGACCCAGTACTTC. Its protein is CASSFPGEETQYF.

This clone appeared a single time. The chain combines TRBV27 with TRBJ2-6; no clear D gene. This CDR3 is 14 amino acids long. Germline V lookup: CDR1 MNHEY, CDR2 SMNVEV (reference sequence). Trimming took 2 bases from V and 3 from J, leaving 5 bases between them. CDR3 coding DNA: TGTGCCAGCAGTTTAATCCTTGGGGCCAACGTCCTGACTTTC. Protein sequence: CASSLILGANVLTF.

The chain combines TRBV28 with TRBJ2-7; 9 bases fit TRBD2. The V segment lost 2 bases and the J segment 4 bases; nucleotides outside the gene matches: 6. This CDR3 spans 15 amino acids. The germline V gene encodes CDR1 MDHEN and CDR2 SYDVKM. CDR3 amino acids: CASSLGLAGPYEQYF. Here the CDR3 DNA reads TGTGCCAGCAGTTTAGGGCTAGCGGGACCGTACGAGCAGTACTTC.

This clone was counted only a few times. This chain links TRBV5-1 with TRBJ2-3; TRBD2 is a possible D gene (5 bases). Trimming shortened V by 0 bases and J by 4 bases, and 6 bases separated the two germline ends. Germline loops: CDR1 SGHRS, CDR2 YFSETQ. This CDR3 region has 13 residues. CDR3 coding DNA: TGCGCCAGCAGCTTGGGAGGGCCAGATACGCAGTATTTT. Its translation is CASSLGGPDTQYF.

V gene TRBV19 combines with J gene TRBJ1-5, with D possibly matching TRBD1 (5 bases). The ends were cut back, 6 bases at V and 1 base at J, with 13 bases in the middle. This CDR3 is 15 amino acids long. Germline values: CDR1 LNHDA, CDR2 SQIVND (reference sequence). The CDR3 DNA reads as TGTGCCAGTAGCGAAAGGGGCAGCAGCAATCAGCCCCAGCATTTT. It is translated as CASSERGSSNQPQHF.

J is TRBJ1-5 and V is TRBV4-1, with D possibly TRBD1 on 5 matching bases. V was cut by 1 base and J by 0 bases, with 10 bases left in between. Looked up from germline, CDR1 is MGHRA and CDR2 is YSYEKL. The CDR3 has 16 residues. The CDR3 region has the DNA TGCGCCAGCAGCCAAGTAGAAGGGGATAGCAATCAGCCCCAGCATTTT. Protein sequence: CASSQVEGDSNQPQHF.

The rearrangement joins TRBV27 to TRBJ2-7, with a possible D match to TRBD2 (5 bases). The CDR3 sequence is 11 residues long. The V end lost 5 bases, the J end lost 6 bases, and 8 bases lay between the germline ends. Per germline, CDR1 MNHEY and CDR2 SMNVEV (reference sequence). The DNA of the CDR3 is TGTGCCAGCAGTAAAGGAGGCGAGCAGTACTTC. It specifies CASSKGGEQYF.

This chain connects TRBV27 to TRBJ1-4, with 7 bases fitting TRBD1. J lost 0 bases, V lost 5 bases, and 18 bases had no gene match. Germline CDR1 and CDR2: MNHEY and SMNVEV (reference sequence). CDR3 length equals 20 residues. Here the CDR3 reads CASSAVFSGTVGPTNEKLFF. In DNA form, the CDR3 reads TGTGCCAGCAGTGCTGTATTCTCCGGGACAGTCGGTCCAACTAATGAAAAACTGTTTTTT.

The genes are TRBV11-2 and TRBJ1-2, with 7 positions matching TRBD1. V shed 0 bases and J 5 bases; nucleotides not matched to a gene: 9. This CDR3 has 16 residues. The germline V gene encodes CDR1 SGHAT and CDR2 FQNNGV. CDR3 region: CASSLEPGQRGYGYTF. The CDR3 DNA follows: TGTGCCAGCAGCTTAGAGCCGGGACAGCGGGGGTATGGCTACACCTTC.

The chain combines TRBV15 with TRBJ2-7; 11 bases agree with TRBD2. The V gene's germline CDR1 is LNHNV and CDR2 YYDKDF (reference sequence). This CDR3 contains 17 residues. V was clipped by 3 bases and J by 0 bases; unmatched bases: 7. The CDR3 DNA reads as TGTGCCACCAGCAGGGGGTTGACTAGCGGGATCTCCTACGAGCAGTACTTC. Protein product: CATSRGLTSGISYEQYF. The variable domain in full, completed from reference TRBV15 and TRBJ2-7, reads DAMVIQNPRYQVTQFGKPVTLSCSQTLNHNVMYWYQQKSSQAPKLLFHYYDKDFNNEADTPDNFQSRRPNTSFCFLDIRSPGLGDTAMYLCATSRGLTSGISYEQYFGPGTRLTVT.

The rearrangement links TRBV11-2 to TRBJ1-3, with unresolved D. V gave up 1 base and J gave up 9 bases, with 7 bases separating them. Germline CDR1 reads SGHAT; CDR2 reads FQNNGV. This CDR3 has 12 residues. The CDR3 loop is CASSLVGSTIYF. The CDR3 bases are TGTGCCAGCAGCTTAGTGGGGAGCACCATATATTTT.